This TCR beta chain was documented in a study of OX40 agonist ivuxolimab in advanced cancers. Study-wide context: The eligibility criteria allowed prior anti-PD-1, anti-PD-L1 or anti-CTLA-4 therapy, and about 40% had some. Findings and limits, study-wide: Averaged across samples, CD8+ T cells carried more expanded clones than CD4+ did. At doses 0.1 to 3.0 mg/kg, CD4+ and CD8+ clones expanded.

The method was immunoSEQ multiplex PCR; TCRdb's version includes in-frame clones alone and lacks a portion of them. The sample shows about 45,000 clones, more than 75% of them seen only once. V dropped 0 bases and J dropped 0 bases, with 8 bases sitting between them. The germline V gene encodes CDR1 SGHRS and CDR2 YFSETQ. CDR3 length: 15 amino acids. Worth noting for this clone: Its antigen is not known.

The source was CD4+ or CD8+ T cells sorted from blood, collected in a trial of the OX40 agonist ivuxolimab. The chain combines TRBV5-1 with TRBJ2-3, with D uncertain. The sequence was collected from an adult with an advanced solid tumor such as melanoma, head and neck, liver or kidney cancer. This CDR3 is CASSLGLRSTDTQYF. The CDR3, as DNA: TGCGCCAGCAGCTTGGGCTTGAGAAGCACAGATACGCAGTATTTT.